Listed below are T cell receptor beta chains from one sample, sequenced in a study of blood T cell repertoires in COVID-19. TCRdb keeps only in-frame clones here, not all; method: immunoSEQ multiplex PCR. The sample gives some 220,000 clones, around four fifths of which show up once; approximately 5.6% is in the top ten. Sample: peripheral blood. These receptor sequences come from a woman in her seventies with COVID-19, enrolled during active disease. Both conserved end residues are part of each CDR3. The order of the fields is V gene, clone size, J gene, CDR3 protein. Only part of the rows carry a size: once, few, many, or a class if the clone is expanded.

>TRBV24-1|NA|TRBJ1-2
CATSEGARYGYTF
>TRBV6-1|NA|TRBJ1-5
CASSEARQVYQPQHF
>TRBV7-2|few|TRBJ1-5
CASSPTGGEFQPQHF
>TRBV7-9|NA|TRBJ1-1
CASSFTGINTEAFF
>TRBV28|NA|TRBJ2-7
CASSLSVSEQYF
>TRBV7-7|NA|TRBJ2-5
CASSPSPPSRTSGRVETQYF
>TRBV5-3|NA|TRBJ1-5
CARSPLGGGQEHSNQPQHF
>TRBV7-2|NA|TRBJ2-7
CASSLRGGSSYEQYF
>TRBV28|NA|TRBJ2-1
CASSSKRGTSGTYNEQFF
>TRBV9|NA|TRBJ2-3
CASSTGRLAATDTQYF
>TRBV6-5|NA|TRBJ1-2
CAPPGRDSSLGYTF
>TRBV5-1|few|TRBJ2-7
CASSLQGSSYEQYF
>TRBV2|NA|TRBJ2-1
CASSPERLARPNEQFF
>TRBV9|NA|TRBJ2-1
CASSGSGSYNEQFF
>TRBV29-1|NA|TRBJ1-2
CSVGGQGQGYGYTF
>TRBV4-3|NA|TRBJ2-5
CASSQDPDYDVGTQYF
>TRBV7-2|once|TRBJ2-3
CASSQRGRTADTQYF
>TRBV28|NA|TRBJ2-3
CASSFGGFAGGSGDTQYF
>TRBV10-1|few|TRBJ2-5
CASSVGGQGLETQYF
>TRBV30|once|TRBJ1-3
CASQGPGNTIYF
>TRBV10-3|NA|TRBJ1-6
CAISQDRENSPLHF
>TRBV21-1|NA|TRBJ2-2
CASSKEQRTGGTGELFF
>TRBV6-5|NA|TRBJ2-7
CASSYSGLAGWEQYF
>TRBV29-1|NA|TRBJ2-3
CSVHGFLGDTQYF
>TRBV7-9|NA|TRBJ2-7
CASSFRIGQGGSGEQYF
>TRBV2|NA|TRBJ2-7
CASRRLAGMETGYEQYF
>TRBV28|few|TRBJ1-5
CASSLSQGSNQPQHF
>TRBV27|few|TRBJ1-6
CASSNTPTGYSPLHF
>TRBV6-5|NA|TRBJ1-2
CASSYKAEYYGYTF
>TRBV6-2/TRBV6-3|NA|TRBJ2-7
CASNPTSRAYEQYF
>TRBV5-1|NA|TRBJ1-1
CASSLVGQGATEAFF
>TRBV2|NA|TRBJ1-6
CASLTESGSPLHF